Following are 31 T cell receptor beta chains from one sample sequenced in a study. Using its own MiXCR run on the 5' RACE reads, TCRdb lists one record per CDR3 protein. The profile shows 30,000 to 40,000 distinct CDR3 sequences, approximately 27% of them singletons. Sample: naive CD4+ T cells sorted from a lymph node. Subset: naive CD4+ T cells, CD4+CD45RA+CD25-. The receptors shown here come from a female donor with breast cancer.

The chain joins TRBV7-3 to TRBJ1-1; D ambiguous. Germline V lookup: CDR1 SGHTA, CDR2 FQGTGA. The length of the CDR3 is 13 residues. V lost 5 bases to trimming and J lost 4 bases, with 11 bases between them. This CDR3 is CASSPRRTTEAFF. The CDR3 coding sequence is TGTGCCAGCAGCCCCAGGCGGACCACTGAAGCTTTCTTT.

This clonotype was recorded at least ten times. The rearrangement joins TRBV4-1 to TRBJ1-5; 7 nucleotides match TRBD1. The length of the CDR3 is 15 residues. J was trimmed by 5 bases and V by 4 bases; bases with no gene match: 8. CDR1 is MGHRA and CDR2 is YSYEKL in the germline V gene. In DNA, the CDR3 is TGCGCCAGCAGCCGAGCCGGGACAGAAGATCAGCCCCAGCATTTT. Translated, it gives CASSRAGTEDQPQHF.

The CDR3 loop is CASSVYNEQFF. The CDR3 nucleotides read TGTGCCAGCAGTGTATACAATGAGCAGTTCTTC. V is TRBV12-3 or TRBV12-4 and J is TRBJ2-1; no definite D call. V dropped 5 bases and J dropped 4 bases, with 3 bases sitting between them. The CDR3 extends over 11 amino acids.

The table lists this clonotype with many counts. CDR3 in amino acids: CASSGSNYGYTF. The CDR3 region has the DNA TGTGCCAGCTCAGGGTCCAACTATGGCTACACCTTC. The V and J genes are TRBV12-3 or TRBV12-4 and TRBJ1-2; D is possibly TRBD1 (5 bases). The germline V and J ends were trimmed by 8 bases and 2 bases, with 9 bases remaining between them. This CDR3 region has 12 residues.

V usage is TRBV18 and J usage is TRBJ2-1; D is perhaps TRBD1 or TRBD2 (5 bases each). This CDR3 has 16 residues. Germline loops: CDR1 KGHSH, CDR2 LQKENI. V lost 1 base, J lost 1 base, and 11 bases lay in between. CDR3 residues: CASSPLGERSYNEQFF. The CDR3 coding sequence is TGTGCCAGCTCACCACTGGGGGAGAGGTCCTACAATGAGCAGTTCTTC.

This clonotype was counted between two and nine times. The chain is built from TRBV29-1 and TRBJ1-1, with TRBD1 as a possible D gene (5 bases). This CDR3 region has 12 residues. CDR1 is SQVTM, CDR2 ANQGSEA, per germline. Trimming stripped 4 bases from V and 3 bases from J, with 9 bases between. The CDR3 sequence: CSVGRGDTEAFF. Here the CDR3 DNA reads TGCAGCGTTGGGCGGGGGGACACTGAAGCTTTCTTT.

A few counts support this clonotype. The genes are TRBV3-1 and TRBJ2-7; 8 bases match TRBD1. CDR1 is LGHDT, CDR2 YNNKEL, per germline (reference sequence). This CDR3 is 14 amino acids long. Trimming cost V 5 bases and J 4 bases; bases outside gene matches: 7. CDR3 in amino acids: CASSFRDRNYEQYF. CDR3 DNA sequence: TGTGCCAGCAGCTTCCGGGACAGGAATTACGAGCAGTACTTC.

About this clonotype: Germline is not matched at one junction end, which may reflect a read error. V usage is TRBV12-3 or TRBV12-4 and J usage is TRBJ1-2; D remains unclear. The CDR3 consists of 16 residues. The chain's CDR3 is CASGLVSPAPSGGYTF. The CDR3 nucleotides read TGTGCCAGCGGTTTAGTATCCCCGGCTCCTTCGGGGGGCTACACCTTC.

The chain combines TRBV20-1 with TRBJ2-5; the D gene could be TRBD1 or TRBD2 (5 bases each). CDR3 length: 13 amino acids. V lost 2 bases and J 3 bases, leaving 10 bases between the germline ends. Germline values: CDR1 DFQATT, CDR2 SNEGSKA (reference sequence). This chain's CDR3 is CSARWGNEETQYF. For the CDR3, the DNA is TGCAGTGCTAGATGGGGGAACGAAGAGACCCAGTACTTC.

This sequence joins TRBV5-1 and TRBJ1-2; tentatively, D is TRBD1 (6 bases). Germline V gene data show CDR1 as SGHRS and CDR2 as YFSETQ. V lost 4 bases, J lost 5 bases, and 12 bases lay in between. The CDR3 is 13 amino acids. The CDR3 nucleotides read TGCGCCAGCAGCCCAGGACAGCAATATGGCTACACCTTC. This codes for CASSPGQQYGYTF.

The V and J genes are TRBV28 and TRBJ2-2, with 10 bases fitting TRBD1. The CDR3 spans 14 residues. The V and J ends lost 10 bases and 7 bases, in that order; junction bases with no gene match: 9. Germline assignment: CDR1 MDHEN and CDR2 SYDVKM. CDR3 in amino acids: CATRDRGLIGELFF. For the CDR3, the DNA is TGTGCCACCCGAGACAGGGGGCTGATCGGGGAGCTGTTTTTT.

The CDR3 here is CASSQSGLAGGYEQYF. Written as DNA, the CDR3 is TGTGCCAGCAGCCAGTCGGGACTAGCGGGTGGCTACGAGCAGTACTTC. The V and J genes are TRBV27 and TRBJ2-7; 12 bases line up with TRBD2. This CDR3 has 16 amino acids. CDR1 and CDR2 (germline): MNHEY, SMNVEV (reference sequence). The V and J ends lost 6 bases and 3 bases, in that order; junction bases with no gene match: 9.

This clonotype has more than one count but fewer than ten. The chain uses TRBV19 and TRBJ2-7; weak D call: TRBD1 (6 bases). V gave up 10 bases and J gave up 3 bases, with 13 bases separating them. The CDR3 covers 12 residues. The V gene's germline CDR1 is LNHDA and CDR2 SQIVND (reference sequence). In nucleotides, the CDR3 is TGTGCCACCCAGGGACACCTCTACGAGCAGTACTTC. Translated: CATQGHLYEQYF.

With regard to this clonotype: The CDR3 carries no conserved terminal phenylalanine or tryptophan, so it likely arises from a read error. This sequence joins TRBV6-5 and TRBJ2-3; TRBD1 agrees at 7 bases. V trimming: 5 bases; J trimming: 0 bases; junction bases outside the gene matches: 2. CDR1 and CDR2 (germline): MNHEY, SVGAGI. The CDR3 spans 14 residues. CDR3 in amino acids: CASSLGQSTDTQYL. The DNA of the CDR3 is TGTGCCAGCAGTCTGGGACAGAGCACAGATACGCAGTATCTT.

The chain links TRBV4-1 to TRBJ2-7, with D maybe TRBD2 (5 bases). Germline CDR1 is MGHRA and CDR2 is YSYEKL. Trimming stripped 0 bases from V and 2 bases from J, with 14 bases between. This CDR3 spans 16 amino acids. The DNA of the CDR3 is TGCGCCAGCAGCCAAGAGGAGCGGAACCCAGCCTACGAGCAGTACTTC. Its protein product is CASSQEERNPAYEQYF.

This rearrangement joins TRBV5-1 to TRBJ2-1, with TRBD2 identical over 11 bases. V was pared by 7 bases and J by 0 bases, with 12 bases of the junction left unmatched. CDR3 size: 18 residues. The germline V gene encodes CDR1 SGHRS and CDR2 YFSETQ. Here the CDR3 reads CASGWTSGPSSSYNEQFF. CDR3 coding DNA: TGCGCCAGCGGCTGGACTAGCGGGCCTTCGAGCTCCTACAATGAGCAGTTCTTC. The full variable domain, with the rest looked up from reference TRBV5-1 and TRBJ2-1, is KAGVTQTPRYLIKTRGQQVTLSCSPISGHRSVSWYQQTPGQGLQFLFEYFSETQRNKGNFPGRFSGRQFSNSRSEMNVSTLELGDSALYLCASGWTSGPSSSYNEQFFGPGTRLTVL.

The sample holds a few counts of this clonotype. The CDR3 here is CASSSIRRRETQYF. CDR3 DNA sequence: TGTGCCAGCAGCAGCATCAGGAGGAGAGAGACCCAGTACTTC. This rearrangement joins TRBV7-9 to TRBJ2-5; tentatively, D is TRBD2 (5 bases). From germline, CDR1 is SEHNR and CDR2 FQNEAQ (reference sequence). The length of the CDR3 is 14 residues. V lost 5 bases, J lost 4 bases, and 14 bases lay in between. Complete variable domain (other parts from reference TRBV7-9 and TRBJ2-5): DTGVSQNPRHKITKRGQNVTFRCDPISEHNRLYWYRQTLGQGPEFLTYFQNEAQLEKSRLLSDRFSAERPKGSFSTLEIQRTEQGDSAMYLCASSSIRRRETQYFGPGTRLLVL.

The gene calls are TRBV28 and TRBJ2-5; D not certain. Germline CDR1 is MDHEN and CDR2 is SYDVKM. The CDR3 covers 14 residues. V was pared by 3 bases and J by 7 bases, with 15 bases between. CDR3 coding DNA: TGTGCCAGCAGTTTGGCAGCCTCATCGGGGACCCAGTACTTC. Translating it yields CASSLAASSGTQYF.

This clonotype was seen once. A much larger clonotype is one base distant, so this may be a read error. V and J are TRBV9 and TRBJ2-5, with D possibly TRBD1 on 6 matching bases. The CDR3 covers 15 residues. Germline V gives CDR1 SGDLS, CDR2 YYNGEE. The CDR3 coding sequence is TGTGCCAGCAGCGGGGGGCCCTCGTACCAAGAGACCCAGTCCTTC. Translating it yields CASSGGPSYQETQSF.

This clonotype has a count of ten or more. CDR3 sequence (DNA): TGCAGCGTTGATCGACAGGGGGACACTGAAGCTTTCTTT. It translates to CSVDRQGDTEAFF. The rearrangement links TRBV29-1 to TRBJ1-1, with 9 bases fitting TRBD1. Germline CDR1 reads SQVTM; CDR2 reads ANQGSEA. There are 13 residues in the CDR3. V was clipped by 3 bases and J by 3 bases; unmatched bases: 2.

This clonotype was counted at least ten times. The chain links TRBV5-1 to TRBJ2-7, with TRBD2 identical over 11 bases. V was pared by 4 bases and J by 7 bases, with 13 bases of the junction left unmatched. The CDR3 is 16 residues long. Germline values: CDR1 SGHRS, CDR2 YFSETQ. CDR3: CASSVGASGRPGEQYF. DNA of the CDR3: TGCGCCAGCAGCGTTGGAGCTAGCGGGAGGCCGGGTGAGCAGTACTTC.

The V and J genes are TRBV28 and TRBJ2-7; D may be TRBD1 or TRBD2 (5 bases each). CDR1 and CDR2 from the germline V gene are MDHEN and SYDVKM. The V and J ends lost 3 bases and 6 bases respectively, with 12 bases between them. The CDR3 contains 13 residues. The CDR3 nucleotides read TGTGCCAGCAGTTTCCCAGGGAGACGCGAGCAGTACTTC. Its translation: CASSFPGRREQYF.

Note on this clonotype: A much more abundant neighbour one base away suggests this may be a read error. Lacking the conserved final phenylalanine or tryptophan, this CDR3 likely reflects a read error. The chain is built from TRBV28 and TRBJ1-5; D perhaps matches TRBD1 (6 bases). The V gene's germline CDR1 is MDHEN and CDR2 SYDVKM. Trimming took 8 bases from V and 7 from J, leaving 18 bases between them. The CDR3 consists of 14 residues. This chain's CDR3 is CASAPGGLGQPQHY. CDR3 nucleotides: TGTGCCAGCGCCCCGGGGGGGCTAGGACAGCCCCAGCATTAT.

The chain carries TRBV19 and TRBJ2-2; D is possibly TRBD1 (5 bases). Germline CDR1 and CDR2: LNHDA and SQIVND (reference sequence). The CDR3 contains 15 residues. The V end lost 3 bases, the J end lost 5 bases, and 13 bases lay between the germline ends. CDR3 sequence reads: CASSMSQGGTGELFF. CDR3 DNA sequence: TGTGCCAGTAGTATGAGCCAGGGTGGGACCGGGGAGCTGTTTTTT.

Many counts were recorded for this clonotype. J is TRBJ2-1 and V is TRBV27; D possibly corresponds to TRBD2 (6 bases). Germline V gives CDR1 MNHEY, CDR2 SMNVEV (reference sequence). The germline V and J ends were trimmed by 2 bases and 7 bases, with 15 bases remaining between them. CDR3 length: 15 amino acids. For the CDR3, the DNA is TGTGCCAGCAGTTTAAAACGGGGCGCGGGGAATGAGCAGTTCTTC. Encoded protein: CASSLKRGAGNEQFF.

The V and J genes are TRBV10-2 and TRBJ2-2; the D gene is possibly TRBD2 (5 bases). Germline CDR1 is WSHSY and CDR2 is SAAADI. The CDR3 totals 15 residues. With 0 bases removed from V and 5 bases from J, the gap between germline ends came to 10 bases. CDR3: CASSESVLGTGELFF. CDR3 in DNA: TGCGCCAGCAGTGAGTCGGTACTAGGTACCGGGGAGCTGTTTTTT.

This clonotype was counted a few times. One end of the junction is discordant with germline, which a read error may explain. The chain is built from TRBV12-3 or TRBV12-4 and TRBJ2-6, with D hard to call. This CDR3 is 12 amino acids long. The CDR3 region has the DNA TGTGCCAGCACCCCTGGCGCCAACGTCCTGACTTTC. Its translation is CASTPGANVLTF.

V usage is TRBV6-1 and J usage is TRBJ1-5; 7 nucleotides line up with TRBD1. The CDR3 contains 16 residues. Germline trimming cut 6 bases from V and 7 bases from J; bases unmatched to any gene: 15. Germline V gives CDR1 MNHNS, CDR2 SASEGT. CDR3 residues: CASSPWLLGGAQPQHF. The CDR3 coding sequence is TGTGCCAGCAGCCCGTGGTTGTTAGGGGGCGCGCAGCCCCAGCATTTT.

With regard to this clonotype: This clone may be a read error of a much larger clone one base away. V is TRBV5-1 and J is TRBJ1-5; the D is unclear. This CDR3 is 15 amino acids long. With 5 bases removed from V and 1 base from J, the gap between germline ends came to 13 bases. Germline CDR1 SGHRS, CDR2 YFSETQ. The CDR3 DNA reads as TGCGCCAGCAGTTATGAGCCGCTCAGCAATCAGCCCCAGCATTTT. Translation: CASSYEPLSNQPQHF.

The V gene is TRBV7-9, the J gene TRBJ2-7; D may be TRBD2 (5 bases). Per germline, CDR1 SEHNR and CDR2 FQNEAQ (reference sequence). Between the trimmed V and J ends, which lost 3 bases and 5 bases, there was a span of 8 bases. The CDR3 has 12 residues. The CDR3 here is CASSLRANEQYF. CDR3 coding DNA: TGTGCCAGCAGCTTGAGGGCCAACGAGCAGTACTTC.

A word on this clonotype: Compared with germline, one end of the junction differs, possibly owing to a read error. J is TRBJ2-1 and V is TRBV7-3, with 12 bases that match TRBD2. The germline CDR1 and CDR2 sequences are SGHTA and FQGTGA. This CDR3 contains 16 residues. CDR3 DNA: TGTGCCAGCAGCCCCATACTAGCGGGGGGTCACAAGGAGCAGTTCTTC. Its protein is CASSPILAGGHKEQFF. Full variable domain (rest looked up from reference TRBV7-3 and TRBJ2-1): GAGVSQTPSNKVTEKGKYVELRCDPISGHTALYWYRQSLGQGPEFLIYFQGTGAADDSGLPNDRFFAVRPEGSVSTLKIQRTERGDSAVYLCASSPILAGGHKEQFFGPGTRLTVL.